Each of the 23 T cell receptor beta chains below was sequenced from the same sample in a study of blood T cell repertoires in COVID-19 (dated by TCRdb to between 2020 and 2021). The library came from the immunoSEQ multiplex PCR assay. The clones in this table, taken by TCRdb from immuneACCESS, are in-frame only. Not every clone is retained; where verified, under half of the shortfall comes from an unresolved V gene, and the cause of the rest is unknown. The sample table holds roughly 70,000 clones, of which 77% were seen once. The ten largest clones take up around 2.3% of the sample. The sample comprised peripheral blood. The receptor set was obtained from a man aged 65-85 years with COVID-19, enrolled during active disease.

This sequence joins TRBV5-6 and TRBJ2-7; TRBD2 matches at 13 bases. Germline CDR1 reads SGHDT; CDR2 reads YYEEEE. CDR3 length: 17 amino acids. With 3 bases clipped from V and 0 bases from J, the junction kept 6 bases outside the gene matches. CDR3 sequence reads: CASSWGTSGTYSYEQYF. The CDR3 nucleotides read TGTGCCAGCAGCTGGGGGACTAGCGGGACTTACTCCTACGAGCAGTACTTC.

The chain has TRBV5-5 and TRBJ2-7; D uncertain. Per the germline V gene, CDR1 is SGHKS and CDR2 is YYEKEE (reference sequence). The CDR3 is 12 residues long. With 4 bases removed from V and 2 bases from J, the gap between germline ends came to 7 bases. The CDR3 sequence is CASSVSPYEQYF. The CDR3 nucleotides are TGTGCCAGCAGCGTCTCCCCCTACGAGCAGTACTTC.

CDR3 DNA: TGTGCCAGCAGCGCAGGGACAGCCCAGCCCCAGCATTTT. This gives the protein CASSAGTAQPQHF. The genes are TRBV7-2 and TRBJ1-5, with TRBD1 matching over 7 bases. CDR1 and CDR2 from the germline V gene are SGHTA and FQGNSA. The V gene end was trimmed by 5 bases and the J gene end by 7 bases; junction bases not matched to a gene: 5. The CDR3 extends over 13 amino acids.

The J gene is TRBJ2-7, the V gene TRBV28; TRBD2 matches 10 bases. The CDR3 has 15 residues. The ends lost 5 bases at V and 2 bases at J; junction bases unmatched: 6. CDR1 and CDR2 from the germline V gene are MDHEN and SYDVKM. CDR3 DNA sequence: TGTGCCAGCAGTATCAGGACTAGCGGCACCTACGAGCAGTACTTC. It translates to CASSIRTSGTYEQYF.

This CDR3 is CASSQGYGNQPQHF. CDR3 DNA sequence: TGTGCCAGCAGCCAAGGGTACGGGAATCAGCCCCAGCATTTT. The chain combines TRBV4-2 with TRBJ1-5; D is unclear. The CDR3 sequence is 14 residues long. V lost 1 base, J lost 4 bases, and 8 bases lay in between. Germline V CDR1 and CDR2: LGHNA, YNFKEQ.

The CDR3 spells CASSVGLAEYNEQFF. The DNA of the CDR3 is TGTGCCAGCAGCGTGGGACTAGCGGAATACAATGAGCAGTTCTTC. The V call is TRBV5-6, the J call TRBJ2-1; 11 bases map to TRBD2. J gave up 4 bases and V 4 bases, and 4 bases lay outside the gene matches. The CDR3 totals 15 residues. Germline V gene data show CDR1 as SGHDT and CDR2 as YYEEEE.

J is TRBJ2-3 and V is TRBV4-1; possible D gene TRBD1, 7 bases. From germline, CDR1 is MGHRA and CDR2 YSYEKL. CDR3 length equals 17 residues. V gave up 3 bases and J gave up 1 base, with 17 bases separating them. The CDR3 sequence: CASSHLKQGTGTDTQYF. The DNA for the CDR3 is TGCGCCAGCAGCCACCTAAAACAGGGGACTGGCACAGATACGCAGTATTTT.

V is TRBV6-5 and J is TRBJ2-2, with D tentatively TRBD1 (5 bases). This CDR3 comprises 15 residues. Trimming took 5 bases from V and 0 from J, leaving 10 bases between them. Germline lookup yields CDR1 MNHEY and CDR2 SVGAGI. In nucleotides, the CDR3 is TGTGCCAGCAGTCACAGGAGCGCGAACACCGGGGAGCTGTTTTTT. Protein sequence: CASSHRSANTGELFF.

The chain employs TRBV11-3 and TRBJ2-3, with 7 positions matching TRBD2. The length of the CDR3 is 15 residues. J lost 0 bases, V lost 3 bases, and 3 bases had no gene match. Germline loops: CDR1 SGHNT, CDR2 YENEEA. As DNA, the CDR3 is TGTGCCAGCAGCTTCTCTAGCGGTAGCACAGATACGCAGTATTTT. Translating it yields CASSFSSGSTDTQYF.

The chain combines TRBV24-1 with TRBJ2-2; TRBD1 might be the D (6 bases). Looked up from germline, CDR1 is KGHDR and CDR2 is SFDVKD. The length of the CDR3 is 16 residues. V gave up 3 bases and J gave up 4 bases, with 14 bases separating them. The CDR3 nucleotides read TGTGCCACCAGTGATCCCCAATCGACAGGCACCGGGGAGCTGTTTTTT. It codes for CATSDPQSTGTGELFF.

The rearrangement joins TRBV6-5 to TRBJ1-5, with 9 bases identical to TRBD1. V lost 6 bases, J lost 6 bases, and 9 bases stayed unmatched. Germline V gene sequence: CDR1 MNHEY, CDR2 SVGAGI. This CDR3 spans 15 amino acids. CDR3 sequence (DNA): TGTGCCAGCAGGCCGACCGGGACAGGGAGTCAGCCCCAGCATTTT. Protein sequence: CASRPTGTGSQPQHF.

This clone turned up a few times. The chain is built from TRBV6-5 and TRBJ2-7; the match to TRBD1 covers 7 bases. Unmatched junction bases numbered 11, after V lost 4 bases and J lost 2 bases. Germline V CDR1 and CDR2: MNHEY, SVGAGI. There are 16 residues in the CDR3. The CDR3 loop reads CASSSYRGERTYEQYF. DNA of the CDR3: TGTGCCAGCAGTTCGTACAGGGGAGAGCGGACCTACGAGCAGTACTTC.

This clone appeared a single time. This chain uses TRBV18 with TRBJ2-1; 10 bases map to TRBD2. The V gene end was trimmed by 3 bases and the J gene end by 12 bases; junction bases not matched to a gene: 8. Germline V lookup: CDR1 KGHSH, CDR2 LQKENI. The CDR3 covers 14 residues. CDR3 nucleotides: TGTGCCAGCTCACCGGGGCTAGCGGGAGCCGTGCAGTTCTTC. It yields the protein CASSPGLAGAVQFF.

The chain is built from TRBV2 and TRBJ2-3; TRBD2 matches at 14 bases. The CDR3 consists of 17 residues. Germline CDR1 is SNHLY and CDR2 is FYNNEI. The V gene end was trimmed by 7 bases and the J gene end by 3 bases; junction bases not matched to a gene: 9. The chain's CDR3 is CASMATSGRGGTDTQYF. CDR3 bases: TGTGCCAGCATGGCGACTAGCGGGAGGGGGGGGACAGATACGCAGTATTTT.

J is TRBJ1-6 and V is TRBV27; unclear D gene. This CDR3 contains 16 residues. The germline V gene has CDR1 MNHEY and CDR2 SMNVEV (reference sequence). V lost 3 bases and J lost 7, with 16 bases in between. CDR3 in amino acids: CASSLWWAGRNSPLHF. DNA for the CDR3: TGTGCCAGCAGTTTGTGGTGGGCGGGAAGAAATTCACCCCTCCACTTT.

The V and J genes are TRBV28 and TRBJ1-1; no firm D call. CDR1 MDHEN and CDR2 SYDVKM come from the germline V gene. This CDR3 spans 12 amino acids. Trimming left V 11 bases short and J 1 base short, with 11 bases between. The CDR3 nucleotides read TGTGCCTGGTCGAGTAAGAACACTGAAGCTTTCTTT. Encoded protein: CAWSSKNTEAFF.

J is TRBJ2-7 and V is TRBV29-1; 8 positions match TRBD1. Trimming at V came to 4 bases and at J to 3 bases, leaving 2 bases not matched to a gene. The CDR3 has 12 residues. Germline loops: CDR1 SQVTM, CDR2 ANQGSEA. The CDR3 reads CSVGDRLYEQYF. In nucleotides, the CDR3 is TGCAGCGTTGGGGACAGGCTCTACGAGCAGTACTTC.

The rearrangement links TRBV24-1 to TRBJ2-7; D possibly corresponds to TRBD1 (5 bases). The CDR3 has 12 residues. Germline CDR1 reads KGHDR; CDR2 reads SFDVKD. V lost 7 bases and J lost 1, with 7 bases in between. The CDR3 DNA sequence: TGTGCCACCAGCCAGGGTTCCTACGAGCAGTACTTC. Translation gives CATSQGSYEQYF.

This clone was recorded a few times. The DNA of the CDR3 is TGCAGCGTTGCTAGCCTTAACTACAATGAGCAGTTCTTC. This encodes CSVASLNYNEQFF. J is TRBJ2-1 and V is TRBV29-1; D is possibly TRBD2 (5 bases). Germline V lookup: CDR1 SQVTM, CDR2 ANQGSEA. The ends were cut back, 4 bases at V and 3 bases at J, with 10 bases in the middle. This CDR3 has 13 residues.

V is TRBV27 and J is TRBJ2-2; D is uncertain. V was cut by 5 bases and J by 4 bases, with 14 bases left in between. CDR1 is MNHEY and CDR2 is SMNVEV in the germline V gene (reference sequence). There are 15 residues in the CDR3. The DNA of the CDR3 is TGTGCCAGCAGTCCCTGGGCAGGTGGCACCGGGGAGCTGTTTTTT. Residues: CASSPWAGGTGELFF.

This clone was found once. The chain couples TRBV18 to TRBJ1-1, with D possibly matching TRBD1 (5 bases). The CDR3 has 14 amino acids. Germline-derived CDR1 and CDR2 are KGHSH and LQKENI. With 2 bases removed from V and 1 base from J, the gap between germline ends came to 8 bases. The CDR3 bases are TGTGCCAGCTCACCAGGTCAGGGGAACACTGAAGCTTTCTTT. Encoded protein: CASSPGQGNTEAFF.

The CDR3 bases are TGTGCCAGCCGGTGGGGGGCGGGGGCGCAGTATTTT. Translated: CASRWGAGAQYF. J is TRBJ2-3 and V is TRBV6-5; tentatively, D is TRBD2 (7 bases). Trimming cost V 8 bases and J 10 bases, with 16 bases left between them. Germline CDR1 MNHEY, CDR2 SVGAGI. This CDR3 is 12 amino acids long.

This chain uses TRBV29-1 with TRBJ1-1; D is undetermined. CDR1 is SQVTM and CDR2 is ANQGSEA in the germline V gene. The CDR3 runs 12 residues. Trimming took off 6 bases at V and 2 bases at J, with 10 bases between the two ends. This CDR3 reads CSVGGGNTEAFF. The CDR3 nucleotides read TGCAGCGTGGGAGGCGGAAACACTGAAGCTTTCTTT.